This T cell receptor (beta chain) came from a study of PD-1 blockade in mismatch repair-deficient tumors. Regarding the study as a whole: Tumor-resident clones, often absent from pretreatment blood, expanded after pembrolizumab and then contracted.

Repertoires were generated with immunoSEQ multiplex PCR, while TCRdb's copy carries only in-frame clones and drops some. The table shows about 51,000 clones, with roughly three quarters occurring only once. Trimming shortened V by 1 base and J by 1 base, and 4 bases separated the two germline ends. Per germline, CDR1 SGHTA and CDR2 FQGTGA. The CDR3 extends over 13 amino acids. This clone has just a few counts. What it recognizes is unknown. TCR sequencing covered a few patients who responded to pembrolizumab. The sequence was obtained from an adult with mismatch repair-deficient cancer. This specimen was peripheral blood, taken 4 weeks after starting pembrolizumab. The chain employs TRBV7-3 and TRBJ1-1; D is unclear. CDR3 bases: TGTGCCAGCAGCTTAATGGAGAACACTGAAGCTTTCTTT. It codes for CASSLMENTEAFF.